The source of this TCR beta chain is a study of T cell repertoires in cytomegalovirus infection. General observations from the study: HLA-C-restricted CMV clonotypes gave the most frequent clonotype in two of eight donors. CMV carriers having the relevant HLA were flagged by cumulative public TCR beta family frequency.

In its sample, this clonotype was seen many times. Antigen: not known. TCRdb reprocessed the reads with MiXCR, giving one entry per CDR3 protein. The sample yields about 63,000 distinct CDR3 sequences, roughly a fifth seen once. Germline V gene data show CDR1 as SGHVS and CDR2 as FQNEAQ. There are 15 residues in the CDR3. Trimming stripped 7 bases from V and 4 bases from J, with 16 bases between. The TCR originated in a human donor in good health (CMV status not recorded). Some clones in this sample may be carry-over from other donors' samples. J is TRBJ2-2 and V is TRBV7-8; D might be TRBD1 (6 bases). This specimen consisted of CD8+ T cells from cultured PBMCs, obtained from culture after CMV antigen stimulation. In nucleotides, the CDR3 is TGTGCCAGCACCTACGGGCAGGGGACCACCGGGGAGCTGTTTTTT. Translation: CASTYGQGTTGELFF.